What follows are 10 T cell receptor beta chains derived from one specimen sequenced in a study of vaccination and CD4 T cells after COVID-19. Treatment here: roughly 10-day PBMC culture with coronavirus spike peptide pools or control peptides (ViraFEST assay). Cultured CD4+ T cells had their DNA profiled by the Oncomine TCR Beta short-read assay. TCRdb itself ran the PCR reads through MiXCR, one entry per CDR3 protein. This table has some 18,000 distinct CDR3 sequences, approximately 60% appearing once. Antigen specificity for these receptors is unknown. What was sequenced was CD4+ T cells from blood, cultured in vitro. The receptors stem from a human donor who had recovered from COVID-19.

This clonotype showed up just a few times. The J gene is TRBJ1-6, the V gene TRBV30; D perhaps matches TRBD1 (5 bases). V was cut by 3 bases and J by 9 bases, with 12 bases left in between. CDR3 length: 13 amino acids. Germline-derived CDR1 and CDR2 are GTSNPN and SVGIG (reference sequence). CDR3 loop: CAWRVGGTSPLHF. Here the CDR3 DNA reads TGTGCCTGGAGGGTCGGGGGAACTTCACCCCTCCACTTT.

The chain combines TRBV2 with TRBJ1-2, with 10 nucleotides matching TRBD1. This CDR3 has 14 amino acids. V gave up 6 bases and J gave up 6 bases; unmatched junction bases: 7. Germline CDR1 is SNHLY and CDR2 is FYNNEI. The CDR3 DNA reads as TGTGCCAGCAGGATGGACAGGGGGAACAATGGCTACACCTTC. This translates into CASRMDRGNNGYTF.

A few counts support this clonotype. V is TRBV28 and J is TRBJ1-5; weak D call: TRBD1 (5 bases). The CDR3 length is 13 residues. Germline V gives CDR1 MDHEN, CDR2 SYDVKM. The V and J ends lost 3 bases and 5 bases respectively, with 8 bases between them. Written as DNA, the CDR3 is TGTGCCAGCAGTTTGGGGGTAGATCAGCCCCAGCATTTT. This sequence encodes CASSLGVDQPQHF.

This rearrangement joins TRBV2 to TRBJ1-2; D possibly corresponds to TRBD1 (6 bases). V was pared by 7 bases and J by 3 bases, with 18 bases between. CDR3 length equals 15 residues. Germline values: CDR1 SNHLY, CDR2 FYNNEI. The CDR3 region has the DNA TGTGCCAGCATCCCGCAGGGGAGGCTTGACTATGGCTACACCTTC. It encodes CASIPQGRLDYGYTF.

The chain links TRBV19 to TRBJ2-5; TRBD1 aligns across 9 bases. The CDR3 contains 15 residues. Germline-derived CDR1 and CDR2 are LNHDA and SQIVND (reference sequence). The trim removed 4 bases at V and 5 bases at J, leaving 8 bases unmatched. The CDR3 region is CASSTSGTGSETQYF. CDR3 in DNA: TGTGCCAGTAGTACCTCCGGGACAGGGTCGGAGACCCAGTACTTC.

In this sample, this clonotype turned up once. V gene TRBV19 combines with J gene TRBJ1-5; D call uncertain. The CDR3 totals 14 residues. Trimming removed 4 bases at V and 7 bases at J, with 14 bases between. From germline, CDR1 is LNHDA and CDR2 SQIVND (reference sequence). CDR3 nucleotide sequence: TGTGCCAGTAGTAGGGATTTGGAAAGGCAGCCCCAGCATTTT. Residues: CASSRDLERQPQHF.

The J gene is TRBJ1-5, the V gene TRBV30; D perhaps matches TRBD1 (6 bases). The CDR3 is made up of 15 amino acids. Trimming removed 5 bases at V and 6 bases at J, with 20 bases between. Germline CDR1 is GTSNPN and CDR2 is SVGIG (reference sequence). CDR3 bases: TGTGCCTGGTCGCCATCCGGGACAAAGGGTCAGCCCCAGCATTTT. It translates to CAWSPSGTKGQPQHF.

The chain uses TRBV20-1 and TRBJ2-7; D possibly corresponds to TRBD2 (6 bases). Trimming took 5 bases from V and 6 from J, leaving 11 bases between them. In germline, CDR1 is DFQATT, CDR2 SNEGSKA (reference sequence). The CDR3 extends over 11 amino acids. This CDR3 reads CSAGGEVEQYF. DNA for the CDR3: TGCAGTGCTGGAGGGGAGGTCGAGCAGTACTTC.

The chain links TRBV2 to TRBJ2-2, with D perhaps matching TRBD1 or TRBD2 (5 bases each). The germline V gene has CDR1 SNHLY and CDR2 FYNNEI. The V end was cut by 6 bases, the J end by 5 bases, with 7 bases between. The CDR3 is made up of 12 amino acids. CDR3 sequence: CASRGRTGELFF. As DNA, the CDR3 is TGTGCCAGCAGGGGACGAACCGGGGAGCTGTTTTTT.

V is TRBV28 and J is TRBJ1-5; tentatively, D is TRBD1 (5 bases). The V gene's germline CDR1 is MDHEN and CDR2 SYDVKM. The germline V and J ends were trimmed by 4 bases and 1 base, with 11 bases remaining between them. The CDR3 totals 15 residues. The CDR3 DNA reads TGTGCCAGCAGTTCCTACTGGGACAGCAATCAGCCCCAGCATTTT. Translated, it gives CASSSYWDSNQPQHF.